What follows are 5 T cell receptor beta chains derived from one specimen sequenced in a study of T-cell reconstitution after alpha-beta-depleted transplantation in children. Preparation of the TCRbeta library used unique molecular identifiers. TCRdb passed the PCR reads through MiXCR, listing each CDR3 protein once. The table has approximately 250,000 distinct CDR3 sequences, over 20% seen once. This sample comprised PBMCs, obtained before TCRalphabeta/CD19-depleted stem cell transplant. All receptors derive from a girl aged 2 to 9 with Fanconi anemia, due to receive a stem cell transplant.

This clonotype has a count of ten or more. This rearrangement joins TRBV15 to TRBJ2-1, with D hard to call. Germline assignment: CDR1 LNHNV and CDR2 YYDKDF (reference sequence). V shed 6 bases and J shed 5 bases, with 14 bases lying between them. The CDR3 runs to 14 residues. The CDR3 here is CATRSQLLDNEQFF. In DNA form, the CDR3 reads TGTGCCACCAGATCCCAGCTCCTCGACAATGAGCAGTTCTTC.

The chain joins TRBV7-2 to TRBJ2-7, with TRBD2 as a possible D gene (7 bases). The length of the CDR3 is 16 residues. Germline V lookup: CDR1 SGHTA, CDR2 FQGNSA. Between the trimmed V and J ends, which lost 7 bases and 3 bases, there was a span of 22 bases. The CDR3 DNA reads TGTGCCAGCAACCAAAGGGGGGGGAGCCCGCTCTACGAGCAGTACTTC. It is translated as CASNQRGGSPLYEQYF.

At least ten counts were recorded for this clonotype. The chain uses TRBV20-1 and TRBJ2-3; D gene unclear. The CDR3 length is 12 residues. The V gene lost 0 bases and the J gene lost 4 bases, with 5 bases spanning the gap. CDR1 and CDR2 from the germline V gene are DFQATT and SNEGSKA (reference sequence). The CDR3 sequence: CSARDRSDTQYF. CDR3 nucleotides: TGCAGTGCTAGAGATCGTTCAGATACGCAGTATTTT.

The chain joins TRBV7-2 to TRBJ2-7; possible D gene TRBD2, 6 bases. The germline gives CDR1 SGHTA, CDR2 FQGNSA. V dropped 5 bases and J dropped 2 bases, with 13 bases sitting between them. This CDR3 comprises 14 residues. CDR3 nucleotides: TGTGCCAGCAGCACCCGGGACTTAACCTACGAGCAGTACTTC. Its protein is CASSTRDLTYEQYF.

The V gene is TRBV20-1, the J gene TRBJ1-2; no clear D. Germline assignment: CDR1 DFQATT and CDR2 SNEGSKA (reference sequence). The CDR3 is 9 amino acids. V was pared by 3 bases and J by 14 bases, with 10 bases between. CDR3 sequence reads: CSARTGPTF. The CDR3 nucleotides read TGCAGTGCTAGGACGGGCCCTACCTTC.